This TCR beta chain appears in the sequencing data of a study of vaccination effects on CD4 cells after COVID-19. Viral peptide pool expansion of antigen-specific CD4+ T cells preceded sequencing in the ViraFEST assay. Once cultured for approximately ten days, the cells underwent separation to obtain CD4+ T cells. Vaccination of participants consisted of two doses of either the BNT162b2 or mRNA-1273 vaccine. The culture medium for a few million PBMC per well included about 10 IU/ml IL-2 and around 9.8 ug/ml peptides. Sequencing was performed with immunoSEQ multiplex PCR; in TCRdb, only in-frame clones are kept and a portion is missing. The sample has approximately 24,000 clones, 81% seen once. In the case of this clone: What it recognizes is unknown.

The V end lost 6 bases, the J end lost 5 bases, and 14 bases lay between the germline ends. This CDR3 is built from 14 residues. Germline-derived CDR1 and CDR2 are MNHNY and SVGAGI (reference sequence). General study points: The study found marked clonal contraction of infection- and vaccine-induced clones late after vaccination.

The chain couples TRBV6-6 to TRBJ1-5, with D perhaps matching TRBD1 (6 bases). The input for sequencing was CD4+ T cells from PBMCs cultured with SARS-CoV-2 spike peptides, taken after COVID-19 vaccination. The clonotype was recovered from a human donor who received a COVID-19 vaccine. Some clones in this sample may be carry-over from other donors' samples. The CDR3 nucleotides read TGTGCCAGCAGCATACAGGGATGGGATCAGCCCCAGCATTTT. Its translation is CASSIQGWDQPQHF.